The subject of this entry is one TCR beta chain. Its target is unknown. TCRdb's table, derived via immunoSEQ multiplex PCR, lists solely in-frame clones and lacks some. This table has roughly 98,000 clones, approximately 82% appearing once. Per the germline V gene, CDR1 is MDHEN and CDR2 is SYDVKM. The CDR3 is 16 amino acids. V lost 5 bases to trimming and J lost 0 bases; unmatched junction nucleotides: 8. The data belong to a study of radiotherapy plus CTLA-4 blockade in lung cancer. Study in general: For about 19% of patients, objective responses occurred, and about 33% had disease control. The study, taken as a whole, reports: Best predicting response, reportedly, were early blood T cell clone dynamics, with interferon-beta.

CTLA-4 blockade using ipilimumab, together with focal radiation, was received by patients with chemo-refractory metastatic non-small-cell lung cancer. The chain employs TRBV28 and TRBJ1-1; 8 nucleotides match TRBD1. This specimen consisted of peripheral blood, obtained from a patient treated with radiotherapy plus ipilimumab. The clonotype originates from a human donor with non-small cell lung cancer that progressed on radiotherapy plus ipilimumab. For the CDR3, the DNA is TGTGCCAGCAGTCCCCCGACAGGGGTAATGAACACTGAAGCTTTCTTT. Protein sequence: CASSPPTGVMNTEAFF.